The following is a T cell receptor (beta chain) sequence with its context. The antigen remains undetermined. Alongside a J-beta primer mix, a sample-barcoded 5' primer served in a second PCR lasting about 7 to 12 cycles. TCRdb re-called the 5' RACE reads through MiXCR, storing one row per CDR3 protein. The sample holds 730,000 or so distinct CDR3 sequences, less than 45% seen once. The sample is drawn from a study of blood T cells in healthy people across ages. Study results and limitations: In long-lived donors, naive CD4+ cell counts and diversity exceeded those of aged donors.

Roughly 10 milliliters of peripheral blood were drawn from each donor. This CDR3 spans 13 amino acids. Germline assignment: CDR1 SQVTM and CDR2 ANQGSEA. The ends were cut back, 4 bases at V and 2 bases at J, with 11 bases in the middle. The receptor was derived from a man aged 80 or over in good health. The sequenced sample consisted of blood. The chain joins TRBV29-1 to TRBJ1-2; no reliable D call. The CDR3: CSVGARRNYGYTF. CDR3 coding DNA: TGCAGCGTTGGGGCCCGAAGAAACTATGGCTACACCTTC. The whole variable domain, remainder taken from reference TRBV29-1 and TRBJ1-2, is SAVISQKPSRDICQRGTSLTIQCQVDSQVTMMFWYRQQPGQSLTLIATANQGSEATYESGFVIDKFPISRPNLTFSTLTVSNMSPEDSSIYLCSVGARRNYGYTFGSGTRLTVV.